The rows below give T cell receptor beta chains drawn from one sample of a study of blood T cell repertoires in COVID-19. TCRdb's copy holds only in-frame clones and misses some; the assay was immunoSEQ multiplex PCR. The sample carries tens of thousands of clones, approximately 79% recorded once. The sample was peripheral blood. These receptors were taken from a man in his sixties or seventies with COVID-19, enrolled during active disease. Both conserved end residues are part of each CDR3. D genes are given only for firm matches. For some rows the clone size is stated as once, few or many, or as a class when expanded; others skip it.

d_gene	v_gene	abundance	j_gene	CDR3aa	CDR3nt
NA	TRBV12-3/TRBV12-4	few	TRBJ2-1	CASSSVSYNEQFF	TGTGCCAGCAGTTCCGTTTCCTACAATGAGCAGTTCTTC
TRBD2	TRBV2	NA	TRBJ2-1	CASSEGLAGYNEQFF	TGTGCCAGCAGCGAAGGACTAGCGGGATACAATGAGCAGTTCTTC
TRBD1	TRBV30	NA	TRBJ1-2	CAWSRDRPYGYTF	TGTGCCTGGAGTCGGGACAGGCCCTATGGCTACACCTTC
NA	TRBV7-8	NA	TRBJ2-3	CASSLGGIDTQYF	TGTGCCAGCAGCTTAGGGGGCATCGATACGCAGTATTTT
NA	TRBV5-8	NA	TRBJ2-3	CASSLVGLGAAQYF	TGTGCCAGCAGCTTGGTGGGACTTGGTGCGGCGCAGTATTTT
TRBD1	TRBV6-1	NA	TRBJ2-7	CASSDRQGAIYEQYF	TGTGCCAGCAGTGATCGACAGGGGGCAATTTACGAGCAGTACTTC
NA	TRBV10-3	NA	TRBJ2-5	CAISGRRGGETQYF	TGTGCCATCAGTGGGCGGCGGGGTGGAGAGACCCAGTACTTC
NA	TRBV7-3	NA	TRBJ2-2	CASSLGTGRTGELFF	TGTGCCAGCAGCTTAGGTACAGGGCGCACCGGGGAGCTGTTTTTT
NA	TRBV18	NA	TRBJ1-1	CASSPPQWGLNTEAFF	TGTGCCAGCTCACCACCGCAGTGGGGCCTGAACACTGAAGCTTTCTTT
NA	TRBV5-1	NA	TRBJ2-5	CASSLWFGHQPETQYF	TGCGCCAGCAGCTTGTGGTTCGGACATCAACCGGAGACCCAGTACTTC
TRBD2	TRBV10-2	NA	TRBJ2-7	CATKGLAGPYEQYF	TGCGCCACAAAAGGACTAGCGGGACCATACGAGCAGTACTTC
NA	TRBV4-3	NA	TRBJ1-3	CASSQDLGSSGNTIYF	TGCGCCAGCAGCCAAGATCTGGGCAGCTCTGGAAACACCATATATTTT
TRBD2	TRBV5-6	NA	TRBJ2-1	CASSFGLAGGEQFF	TGTGCCAGCAGCTTCGGGCTAGCGGGTGGTGAGCAGTTCTTC
NA	TRBV7-2	NA	TRBJ2-1	CASSLVLVAEQFF	TGTGCCAGCAGCTTAGTACTAGTTGCTGAGCAGTTCTTC
NA	TRBV29-1	few	TRBJ1-2	CSVGSGQPMEGYTF	TGCAGCGTTGGATCGGGACAACCCATGGAGGGCTACACCTTC
TRBD2	TRBV7-6	once	TRBJ2-2	CATHREAGVNTGELFF	TGTGCCACCCACCGCGAGGCGGGGGTCAACACCGGGGAGCTGTTTTTT
TRBD1	TRBV9	once	TRBJ1-6	CASSLGQVPLISYNSPLHF	TGTGCCAGCAGCCTCGGACAGGTGCCACTGATCTCCTATAATTCACCCCTCCACTTT
TRBD1	TRBV18	NA	TRBJ2-1	CASSPSGTGVIGSEQFF	TGTGCCAGCTCACCTTCCGGGACAGGGGTTATTGGTAGTGAGCAGTTCTTC
NA	TRBV6-2/TRBV6-3	NA	TRBJ2-3	CASTPGGGWDTQYF	TGTGCCAGCACCCCTGGGGGGGGCTGGGATACGCAGTATTTT
TRBD1	TRBV7-2	NA	TRBJ1-5	CASSTGGASTVQPQHF	TGTGCCAGCAGCACAGGGGGCGCCTCAACTGTACAGCCCCAGCATTTT
TRBD2	TRBV27	few	TRBJ2-1	CASLQPTGRGVDEQFF	TGTGCCAGCCTTCAGCCAACCGGGAGGGGGGTGGATGAGCAGTTCTTC
TRBD1	TRBV6-2/TRBV6-3	many	TRBJ1-2	CASSRGQGANYGYTF	TGTGCCAGCAGTCGGGGACAGGGCGCAAACTATGGCTACACCTTC
TRBD1	TRBV19	once	TRBJ1-5	CASSITGQGRHQPQHF	TGTGCCAGTAGTATTACGGGACAGGGTCGCCATCAGCCCCAGCATTTT
NA	TRBV15	NA	TRBJ2-7	CATSREFHYEQYF	TGTGCCACCAGCAGAGAGTTTCACTACGAGCAGTACTTC
TRBD1	TRBV4-1	NA	TRBJ2-6	CASSFTSTGGYFGANVLTF	TGCGCCAGCAGCTTCACGTCGACAGGGGGGTACTTTGGGGCCAACGTCCTGACTTTC
TRBD1	TRBV5-4	NA	TRBJ2-3	CASSSGQFTDTQYF	TGTGCCAGCAGCTCGGGACAGTTCACAGATACGCAGTATTTT
NA	TRBV6-5	many	TRBJ2-7	CASRGGGAYEQYF	TGTGCCAGCCGGGGTGGAGGGGCCTACGAGCAGTACTTC
TRBD1	TRBV3-1/TRBV3-2	NA	TRBJ1-1	CASSLWTGSLGTEAFF	TGTGCCAGCAGCCTTTGGACAGGGAGTTTGGGAACTGAAGCTTTCTTT
TRBD1	TRBV30	NA	TRBJ1-2	CACDRADGYTF	TGTGCCTGTGACAGGGCAGATGGCTACACCTTC
NA	TRBV6-2/TRBV6-3	NA	TRBJ2-7	CASSYSQGRYYEQYF	TGTGCCAGCAGTTACTCACAGGGCAGATATTACGAGCAGTACTTC
TRBD1	TRBV4-1	NA	TRBJ2-7	CASSFRDRDDEQYF	TGCGCCAGCAGCTTCCGGGACAGGGACGACGAGCAGTACTTC
TRBD2	TRBV7-2	NA	TRBJ2-1	CASSPRTSMHNEQFF	TGTGCCAGCAGCCCGCGGACTAGCATGCACAATGAGCAGTTCTTC
NA	TRBV27	NA	TRBJ1-6	CASSLSHGRTDSPLHF	TGTGCCAGCAGTCTGTCACACGGGAGGACTGATTCACCCCTCCACTTT
NA	TRBV18	medium-sized	TRBJ2-1	CASSEDGTLYNEQFF	TGTGCCAGCTCTGAAGACGGGACTCTCTACAATGAGCAGTTCTTC
NA	TRBV29-1	NA	TRBJ2-3	CSVEFPSNSDTQYF	TGCAGCGTTGAATTCCCCTCAAACTCGGATACGCAGTATTTT
NA	TRBV9	once	TRBJ2-1	CASSVIATPSYNEQFF	TGTGCCAGCAGCGTAATAGCGACCCCTTCCTACAATGAGCAGTTCTTC
TRBD2	TRBV27	few	TRBJ2-3	CASSLSGRALDTQYF	TGTGCCAGCAGTTTAAGCGGGAGGGCCCTAGATACGCAGTATTTT
TRBD1	TRBV5-5	NA	TRBJ1-5	CASSLGTGINQPQHF	TGTGCCAGCAGCTTGGGGACAGGGATTAATCAGCCCCAGCATTTT
NA	TRBV6-2/TRBV6-3	NA	TRBJ1-2	CASSYKGRGYTF	TGTGCCAGCAGTTATAAAGGGAGAGGCTACACCTTC
TRBD2	TRBV5-1	few	TRBJ2-3	CASSLGASGRVIDTQYF	TGCGCCAGCAGCTTGGGTGCTAGCGGGAGGGTCATAGATACGCAGTATTTT
NA	TRBV15	few	TRBJ2-1	CATSRGLVSNSNEQFF	TGTGCCACCAGCAGAGGCCTAGTATCCAACTCCAATGAGCAGTTCTTC
NA	TRBV6-5	NA	TRBJ2-3	CASTPGAGGLDTQYF	TGTGCCAGCACCCCGGGGGCAGGGGGTCTAGATACGCAGTATTTT
TRBD2	TRBV29-1	NA	TRBJ2-1	CSVEKASGGNEQFF	TGCAGCGTTGAAAAGGCTAGCGGGGGTAATGAGCAGTTCTTC
NA	TRBV3-1/TRBV3-2	NA	TRBJ2-3	CASSQDLSTDTQYF	TGTGCCAGCAGCCAAGACCTATCCACAGATACGCAGTATTTT
TRBD2	TRBV27	NA	TRBJ2-1	CASSLSRTSGSYEQFF	TGTGCCAGCAGTTTATCGAGGACTAGCGGGAGCTATGAGCAGTTCTTC
NA	TRBV7-9	many	TRBJ1-5	CASSSQVSNQPQHF	TGTGCCAGCAGCTCCCAGGTTAGCAATCAGCCCCAGCATTTT
NA	TRBV27	NA	TRBJ2-3	CASSLFSFTSSTDTQYF	TGTGCCAGCAGTTTATTCTCTTTCACGAGCAGCACAGATACGCAGTATTTT
NA	TRBV4-1	NA	TRBJ2-7	CASSSQPLAPTYEQYF	TGCGCCAGCAGCTCACAGCCTCTAGCGCCTACCTACGAGCAGTACTTC